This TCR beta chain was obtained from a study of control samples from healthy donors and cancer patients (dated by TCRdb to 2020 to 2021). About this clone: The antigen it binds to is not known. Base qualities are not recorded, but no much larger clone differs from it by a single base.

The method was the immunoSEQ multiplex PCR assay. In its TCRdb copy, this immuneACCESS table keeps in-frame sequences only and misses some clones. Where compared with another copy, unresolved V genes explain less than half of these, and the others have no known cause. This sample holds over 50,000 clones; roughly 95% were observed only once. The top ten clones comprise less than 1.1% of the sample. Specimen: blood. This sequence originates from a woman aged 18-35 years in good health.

The CDR3 loop reads CASSQQNTEAFF. The DNA sequence is TGTGCCAGTAGTCAACAGAACACTGAAGCTTTCTTT. The sequence joins TRBV19 to TRBJ1-1; the D gene assignment is ambiguous. At the junction V is shortened by 5 bases and J by 1 base, with 5 bases in between. CDR1 is given as LNHDA and CDR2 as SQIVND, both from the germline V gene (reference sequence). CDR3 length: 12 amino acids, cysteine to phenylalanine. Of the read, only the CDR3 DNA is kept; its 36 bases are in frame from base 1.